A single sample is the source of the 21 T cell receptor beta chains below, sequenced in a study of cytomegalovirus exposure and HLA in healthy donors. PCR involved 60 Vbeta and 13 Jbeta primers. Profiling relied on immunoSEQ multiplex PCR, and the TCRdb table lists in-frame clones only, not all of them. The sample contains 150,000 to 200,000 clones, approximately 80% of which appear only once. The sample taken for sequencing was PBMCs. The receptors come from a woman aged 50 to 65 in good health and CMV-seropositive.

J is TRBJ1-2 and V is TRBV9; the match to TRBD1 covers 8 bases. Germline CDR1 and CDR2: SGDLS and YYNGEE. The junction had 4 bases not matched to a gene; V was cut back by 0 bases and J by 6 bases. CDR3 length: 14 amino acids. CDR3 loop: CASSVDNRGDGYTF. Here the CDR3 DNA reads TGTGCCAGCAGCGTAGATAACAGGGGGGATGGCTACACCTTC.

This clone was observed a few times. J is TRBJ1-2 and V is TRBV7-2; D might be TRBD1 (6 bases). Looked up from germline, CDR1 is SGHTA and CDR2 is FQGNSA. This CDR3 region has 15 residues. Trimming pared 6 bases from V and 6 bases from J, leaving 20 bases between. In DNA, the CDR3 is TGTGCCAGCAGAACCTGGGACACCCCAACGGATGGCTACACCTTC. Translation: CASRTWDTPTDGYTF.

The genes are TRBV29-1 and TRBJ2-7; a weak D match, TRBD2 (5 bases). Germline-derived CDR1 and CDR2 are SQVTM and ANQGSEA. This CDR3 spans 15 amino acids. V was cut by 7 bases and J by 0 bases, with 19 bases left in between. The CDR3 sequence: CSARAVRGSSYEQYF. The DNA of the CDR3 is TGCAGCGCACGGGCTGTTCGGGGAAGCTCCTACGAGCAGTACTTC.

Here the CDR3 reads CASSLKGVDETQYF. In DNA form, the CDR3 reads TGTGCCAGCAGTTTAAAGGGAGTGGATGAGACCCAGTACTTC. The chain combines TRBV27 with TRBJ2-5; D is perhaps TRBD2 (5 bases). Trimming left V 2 bases short and J 5 bases short, with 12 bases between. Germline V CDR1 and CDR2: MNHEY, SMNVEV (reference sequence). CDR3 length equals 14 residues.

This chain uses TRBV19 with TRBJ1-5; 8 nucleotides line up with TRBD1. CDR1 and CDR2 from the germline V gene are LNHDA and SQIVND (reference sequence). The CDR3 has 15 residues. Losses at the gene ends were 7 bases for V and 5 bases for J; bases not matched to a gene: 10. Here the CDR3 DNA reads TGTGCCAGTAACCCGACAGGGGTAGTCGATCAGCCCCAGCATTTT. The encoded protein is CASNPTGVVDQPQHF.

CDR3 DNA sequence: TGTGCCAGCAGGAAGGACAGTTACTACGAGCAGTACTTC. Translation: CASRKDSYYEQYF. V and J are TRBV6-1 and TRBJ2-7; D is perhaps TRBD1 (6 bases). Germline CDR1 reads MNHNS; CDR2 reads SASEGT. The length of the CDR3 is 13 residues. Trimming left V 6 bases short and J 3 bases short, with 12 bases between.

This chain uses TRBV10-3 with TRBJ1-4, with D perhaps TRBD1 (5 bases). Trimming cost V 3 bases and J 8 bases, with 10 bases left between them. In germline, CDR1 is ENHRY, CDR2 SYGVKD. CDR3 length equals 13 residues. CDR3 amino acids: CAISDQGGEKLFF. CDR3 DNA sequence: TGTGCCATCAGTGACCAGGGAGGGGAAAAACTGTTTTTT.

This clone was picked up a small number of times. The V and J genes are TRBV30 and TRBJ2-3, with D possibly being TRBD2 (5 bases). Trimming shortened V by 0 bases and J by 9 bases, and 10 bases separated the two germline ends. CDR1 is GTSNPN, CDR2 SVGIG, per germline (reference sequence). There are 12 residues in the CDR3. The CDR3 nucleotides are TGTGCCTGGAGTGTACTGGCGGGCACGCAGTATTTT. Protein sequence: CAWSVLAGTQYF.

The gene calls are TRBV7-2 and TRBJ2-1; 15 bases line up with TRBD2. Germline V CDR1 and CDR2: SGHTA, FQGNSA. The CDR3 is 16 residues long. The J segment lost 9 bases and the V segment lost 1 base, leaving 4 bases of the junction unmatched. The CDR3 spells CASSLGRTSGRGEQFF. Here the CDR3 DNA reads TGTGCCAGCAGCTTAGGGCGGACTAGCGGGAGGGGTGAGCAGTTCTTC.

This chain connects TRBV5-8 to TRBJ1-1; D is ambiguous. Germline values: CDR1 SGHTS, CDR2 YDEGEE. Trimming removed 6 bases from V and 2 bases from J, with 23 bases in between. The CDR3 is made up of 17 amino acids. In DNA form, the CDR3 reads TGTGCCAGCAACTCCTTGAGGGCAGGCAAGGCAAACACTGAAGCTTTCTTT. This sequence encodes CASNSLRAGKANTEAFF.

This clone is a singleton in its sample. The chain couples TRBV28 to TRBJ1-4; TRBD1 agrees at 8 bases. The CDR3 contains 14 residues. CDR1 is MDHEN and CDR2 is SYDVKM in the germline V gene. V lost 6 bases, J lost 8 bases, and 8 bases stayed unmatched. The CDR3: CASSVRGRREKLFF. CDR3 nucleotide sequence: TGTGCCAGCAGCGTCAGGGGGCGCCGGGAAAAACTGTTTTTT.

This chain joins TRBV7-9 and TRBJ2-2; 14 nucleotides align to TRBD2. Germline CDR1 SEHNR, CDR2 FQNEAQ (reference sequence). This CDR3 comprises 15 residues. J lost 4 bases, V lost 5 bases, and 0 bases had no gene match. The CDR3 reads CASSGTSGGTGELFF. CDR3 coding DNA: TGTGCCAGCAGCGGGACTAGCGGGGGCACCGGGGAGCTGTTTTTT.

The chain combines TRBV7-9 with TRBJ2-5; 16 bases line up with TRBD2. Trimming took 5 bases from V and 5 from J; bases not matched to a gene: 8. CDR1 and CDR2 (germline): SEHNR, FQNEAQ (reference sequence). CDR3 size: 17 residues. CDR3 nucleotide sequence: TGTGCCAGCAGCCTGGGACTAGCGGGGGGGCCCGGGGAGACCCAGTACTTC. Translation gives CASSLGLAGGPGETQYF.

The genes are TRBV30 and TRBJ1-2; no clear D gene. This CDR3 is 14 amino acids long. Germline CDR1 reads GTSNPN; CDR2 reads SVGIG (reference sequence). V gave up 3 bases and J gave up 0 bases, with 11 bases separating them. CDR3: CAWRTKGTNYGYTF. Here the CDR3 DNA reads TGTGCCTGGAGGACTAAGGGAACTAACTATGGCTACACCTTC.

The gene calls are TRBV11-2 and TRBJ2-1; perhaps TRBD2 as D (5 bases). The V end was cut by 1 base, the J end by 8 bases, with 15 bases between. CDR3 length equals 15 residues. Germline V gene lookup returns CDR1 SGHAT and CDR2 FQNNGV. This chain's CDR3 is CASSLVTGLRDEQFF. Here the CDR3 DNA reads TGTGCCAGCAGCTTAGTGACCGGACTGAGGGATGAGCAGTTCTTC.

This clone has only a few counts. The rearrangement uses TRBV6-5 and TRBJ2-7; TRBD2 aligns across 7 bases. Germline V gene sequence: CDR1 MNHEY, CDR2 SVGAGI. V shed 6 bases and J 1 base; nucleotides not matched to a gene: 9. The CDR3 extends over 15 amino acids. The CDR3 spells CASRTQPGGSYEQYF. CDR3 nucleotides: TGTGCCAGCAGAACCCAGCCGGGGGGATCCTACGAGCAGTACTTC.

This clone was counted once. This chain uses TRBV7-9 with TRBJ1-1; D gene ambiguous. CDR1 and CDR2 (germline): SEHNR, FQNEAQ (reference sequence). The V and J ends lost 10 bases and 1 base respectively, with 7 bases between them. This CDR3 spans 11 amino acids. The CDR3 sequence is CATSKNTEAFF. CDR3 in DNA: TGTGCCACGAGCAAGAACACTGAAGCTTTCTTT.

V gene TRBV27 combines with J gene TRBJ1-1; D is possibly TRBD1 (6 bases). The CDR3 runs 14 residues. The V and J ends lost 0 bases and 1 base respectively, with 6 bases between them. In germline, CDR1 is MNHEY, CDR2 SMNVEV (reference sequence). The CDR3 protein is CASSLSTGNTEAFF. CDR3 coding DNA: TGTGCCAGCAGTTTATCGACAGGGAACACTGAAGCTTTCTTT.

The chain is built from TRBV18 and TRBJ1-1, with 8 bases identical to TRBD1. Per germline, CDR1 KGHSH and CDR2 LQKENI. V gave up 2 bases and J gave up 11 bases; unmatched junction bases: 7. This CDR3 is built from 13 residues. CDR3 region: CASSPWTGTDAFF. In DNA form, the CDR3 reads TGTGCCAGCTCACCATGGACAGGGACAGACGCTTTCTTT.

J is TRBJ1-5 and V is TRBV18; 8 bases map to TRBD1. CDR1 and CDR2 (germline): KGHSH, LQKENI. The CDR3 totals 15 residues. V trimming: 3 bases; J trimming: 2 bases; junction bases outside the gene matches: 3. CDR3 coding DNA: TGTGCCAGCTCACCCCAGGGGGCTGGCAATCAGCCCCAGCATTTT. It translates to CASSPQGAGNQPQHF.

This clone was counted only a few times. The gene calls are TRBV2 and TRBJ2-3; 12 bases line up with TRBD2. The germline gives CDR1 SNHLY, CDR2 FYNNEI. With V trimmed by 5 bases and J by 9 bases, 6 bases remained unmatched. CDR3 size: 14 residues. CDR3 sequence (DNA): TGTGCCAGCAGTCGACTAGCGGGAGATCAAACGCAGTATTTT. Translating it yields CASSRLAGDQTQYF.